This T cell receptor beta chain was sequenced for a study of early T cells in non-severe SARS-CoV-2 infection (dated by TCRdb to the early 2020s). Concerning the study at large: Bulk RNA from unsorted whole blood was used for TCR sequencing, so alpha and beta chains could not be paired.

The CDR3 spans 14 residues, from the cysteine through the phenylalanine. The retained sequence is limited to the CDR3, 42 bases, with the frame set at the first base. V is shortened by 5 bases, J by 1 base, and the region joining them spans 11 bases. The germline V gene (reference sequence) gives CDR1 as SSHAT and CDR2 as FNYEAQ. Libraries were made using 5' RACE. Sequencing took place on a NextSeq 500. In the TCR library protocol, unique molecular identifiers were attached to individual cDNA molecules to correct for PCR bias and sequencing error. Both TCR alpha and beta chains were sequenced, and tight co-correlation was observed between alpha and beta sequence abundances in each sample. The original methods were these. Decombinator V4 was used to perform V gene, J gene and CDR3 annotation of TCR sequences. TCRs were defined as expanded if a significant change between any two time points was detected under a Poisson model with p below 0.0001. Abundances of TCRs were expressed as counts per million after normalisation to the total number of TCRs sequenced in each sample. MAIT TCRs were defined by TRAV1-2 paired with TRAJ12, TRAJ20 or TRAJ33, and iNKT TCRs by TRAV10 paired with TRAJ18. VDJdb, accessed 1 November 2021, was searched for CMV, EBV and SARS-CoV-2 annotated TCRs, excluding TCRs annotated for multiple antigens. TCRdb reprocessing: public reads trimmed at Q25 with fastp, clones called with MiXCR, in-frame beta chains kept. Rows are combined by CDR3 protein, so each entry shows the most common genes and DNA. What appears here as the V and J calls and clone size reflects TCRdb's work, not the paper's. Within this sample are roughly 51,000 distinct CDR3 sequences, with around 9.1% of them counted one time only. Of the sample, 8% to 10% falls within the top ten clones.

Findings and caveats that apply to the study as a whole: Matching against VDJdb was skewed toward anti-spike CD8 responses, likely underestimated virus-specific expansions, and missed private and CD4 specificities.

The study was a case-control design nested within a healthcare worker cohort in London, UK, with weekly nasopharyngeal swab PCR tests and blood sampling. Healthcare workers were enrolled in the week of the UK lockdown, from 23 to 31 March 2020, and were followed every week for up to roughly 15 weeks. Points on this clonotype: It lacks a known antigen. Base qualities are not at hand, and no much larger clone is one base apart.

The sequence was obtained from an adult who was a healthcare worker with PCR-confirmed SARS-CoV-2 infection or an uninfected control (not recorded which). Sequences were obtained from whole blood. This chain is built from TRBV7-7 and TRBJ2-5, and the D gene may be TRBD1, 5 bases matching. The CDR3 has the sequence CASSKGRVQETQYF. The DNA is TGTGCCAGCAGCAAAGGCAGGGTCCAAGAGACCCAGTACTTC.